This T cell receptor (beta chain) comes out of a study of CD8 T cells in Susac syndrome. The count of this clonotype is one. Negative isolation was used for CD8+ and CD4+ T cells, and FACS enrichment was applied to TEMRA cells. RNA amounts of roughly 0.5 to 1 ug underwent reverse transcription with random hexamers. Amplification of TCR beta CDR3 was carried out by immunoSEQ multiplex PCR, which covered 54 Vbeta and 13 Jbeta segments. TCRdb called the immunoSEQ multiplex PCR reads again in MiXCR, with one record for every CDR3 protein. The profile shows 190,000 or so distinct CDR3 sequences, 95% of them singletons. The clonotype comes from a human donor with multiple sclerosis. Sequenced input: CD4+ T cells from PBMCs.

The CDR3 DNA reads as TGCAGTGCTAGAGTAGACACAGCTGAAGCTTTCTTT. It translates to CSARVDTAEAFF. The chain recombines TRBV20-1 with TRBJ1-1; no clear D. The CDR3 extends over 12 amino acids. Germline CDR1 and CDR2: DFQATT and SNEGSKA (reference sequence). With 1 base removed from V and 6 bases from J, the gap between germline ends came to 9 bases.